The present T cell receptor beta chain was sequenced within a study of blood T cell repertoires in COVID-19. In the original analysis: From reference gene primer amplification, estimates of nucleated cell counts were derived. TCRdb keeps only in-frame clones here, not all; method: immunoSEQ multiplex PCR. V, J and clone size are those of that table, while D and trimming were read from the DNA. The sample carries 200,000 to 250,000 clones, 80% to 90% recorded once. Those enrolled, adults aged roughly 18 to 90 years, came from roughly 22 US areas. The study assigned cohorts using participant-reported clinical history. This receptor was identified in a woman between 18 and 30 years old in a cohort exposed to, infected with or recovered from COVID-19 (not recorded which). The specimen was PBMCs or T cells enriched from blood (not recorded which).

The CDR3 region is CASRGQAGDEETQYF. In nucleotides, the CDR3 is TGCGCCAGCAGGGGGCAAGCGGGAGACGAAGAGACCCAGTACTTC. The genes are TRBV10-1 and TRBJ2-5; 8 nucleotides line up with TRBD2. The CDR3 contains 15 residues. Germline CDR1 is WNHNN and CDR2 is SYGVQD (reference sequence). The ends lost 6 bases at V and 3 bases at J; junction bases unmatched: 9.